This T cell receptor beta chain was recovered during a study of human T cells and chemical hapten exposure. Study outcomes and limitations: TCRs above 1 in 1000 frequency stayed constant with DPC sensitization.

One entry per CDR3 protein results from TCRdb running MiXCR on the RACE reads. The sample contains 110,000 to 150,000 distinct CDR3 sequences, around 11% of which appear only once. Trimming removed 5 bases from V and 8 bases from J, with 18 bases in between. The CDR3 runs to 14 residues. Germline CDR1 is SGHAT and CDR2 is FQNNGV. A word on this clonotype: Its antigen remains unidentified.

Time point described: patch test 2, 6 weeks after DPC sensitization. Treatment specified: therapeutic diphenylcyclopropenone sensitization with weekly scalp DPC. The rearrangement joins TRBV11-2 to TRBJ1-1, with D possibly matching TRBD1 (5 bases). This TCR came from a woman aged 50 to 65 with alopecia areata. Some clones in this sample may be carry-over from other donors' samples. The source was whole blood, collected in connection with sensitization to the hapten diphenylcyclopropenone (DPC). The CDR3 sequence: CASSPTGVLSEAFF. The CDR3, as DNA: TGTGCCAGCAGCCCGACGGGGGTTCTCAGCGAAGCTTTCTTT. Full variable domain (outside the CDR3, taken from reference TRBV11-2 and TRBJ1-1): EAGVAQSPRYKIIEKRQSVAFWCNPISGHATLYWYQQILGQGPKLLIQFQNNGVVDDSQLPKDRFSAERLKGVDSTLKIQPAKLEDSAVYLCASSPTGVLSEAFFGQGTRLTVV.